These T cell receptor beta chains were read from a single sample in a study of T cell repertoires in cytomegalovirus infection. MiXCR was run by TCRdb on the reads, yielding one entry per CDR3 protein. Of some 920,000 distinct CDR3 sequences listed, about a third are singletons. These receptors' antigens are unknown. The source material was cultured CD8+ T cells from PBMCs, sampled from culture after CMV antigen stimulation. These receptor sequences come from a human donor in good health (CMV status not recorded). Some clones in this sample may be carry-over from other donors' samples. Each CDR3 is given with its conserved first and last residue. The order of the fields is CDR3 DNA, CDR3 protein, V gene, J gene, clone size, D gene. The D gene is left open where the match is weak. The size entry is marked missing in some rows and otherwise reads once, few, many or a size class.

cdr3_nt: TGTGCCAGCGGGTCACCACGGACAGGGGGCACAGATACGCAGTATTTT
cdr3_aa: CASGSPRTGGTDTQYF
v_call: TRBV2
j_call: TRBJ2-3
clone_size: few
d_call: TRBD1

cdr3_nt: TGTGCCAGCAGTTTCCAGGGGAGTCAGCCCCAGCATTTT
cdr3_aa: CASSFQGSQPQHF
v_call: TRBV27
j_call: TRBJ1-5
clone_size: -
d_call: -

cdr3_nt: TGTGCCAGCCGAATACTGGAAATGCGGACAGTTCGGAACACTGAAGCTTTCTTT
cdr3_aa: CASRILEMRTVRNTEAFF
v_call: TRBV2
j_call: TRBJ1-1
clone_size: few
d_call: -

cdr3_nt: TGTGCCAGCAGCTTGAGGGTGGCCGGATTGGATGAGCAGTTCTTC
cdr3_aa: CASSLRVAGLDEQFF
v_call: TRBV4-2
j_call: TRBJ2-1
clone_size: few
d_call: -

cdr3_nt: TGTGCCAACAGTTTGACAGGGAATGAGCAGTTCTTC
cdr3_aa: CANSLTGNEQFF
v_call: TRBV6-2/TRBV6-3
j_call: TRBJ2-1
clone_size: -
d_call: TRBD1

cdr3_nt: TGTGCCAGCAGCAAAGGGACAGCCTCCACAGATACGCAGTATTTT
cdr3_aa: CASSKGTASTDTQYF
v_call: TRBV7-9
j_call: TRBJ2-3
clone_size: many
d_call: TRBD1

cdr3_nt: TGTGCCCGCAGCCCAGAGGGCGGGGATAGCACAGATACGCAGTATTTT
cdr3_aa: CARSPEGGDSTDTQYF
v_call: TRBV4-2
j_call: TRBJ2-3
clone_size: -
d_call: -

cdr3_nt: TGTGCCAGCAGTGAAATCGGCAATGAAGCTTTCTTT
cdr3_aa: CASSEIGNEAFF
v_call: TRBV6-1
j_call: TRBJ1-1
clone_size: -
d_call: -

cdr3_nt: TGTGCCACCAGTGTACGAGGAGAGACCCAGTACTTC
cdr3_aa: CATSVRGETQYF
v_call: TRBV24-1
j_call: TRBJ2-5
clone_size: -
d_call: -

cdr3_nt: TGCGCCAGCAGCCAAGGACTAGCCTCCTACAATGAGCAGTTCTTC
cdr3_aa: CASSQGLASYNEQFF
v_call: TRBV4-3
j_call: TRBJ2-1
clone_size: few
d_call: TRBD2

cdr3_nt: TGTGCCAGCAGCTTCAGAGCGGGGGGCGGGGATACGCAGTATTTT
cdr3_aa: CASSFRAGGGDTQYF
v_call: TRBV7-6
j_call: TRBJ2-3
clone_size: many
d_call: TRBD2

cdr3_nt: TGTGCCAGCAGCTTAGTCGGCCCTCCGATGAATGAGCAGTTCTTC
cdr3_aa: CASSLVGPPMNEQFF
v_call: TRBV7-8
j_call: TRBJ2-1
clone_size: many
d_call: -

cdr3_nt: TGTGCCAGCAGCTTAGGGCCGGGGGGACAGGGGGCTCGGAATGAGCAGTTCTTC
cdr3_aa: CASSLGPGGQGARNEQFF
v_call: TRBV7-6
j_call: TRBJ2-1
clone_size: few
d_call: TRBD1

cdr3_nt: TGCAGCGTTGAACAAAACTTCCTAGGAGAGGGGGCGCTTCCGGGGGCCAACGTCCTGACTTTC
cdr3_aa: CSVEQNFLGEGALPGANVLTF
v_call: TRBV29-1
j_call: TRBJ2-6
clone_size: few
d_call: TRBD1

cdr3_nt: TGTGCCAGCTTAGGGGGCTTTGAGCAGTTCTTC
cdr3_aa: CASLGGFEQFF
v_call: TRBV2
j_call: TRBJ2-1
clone_size: few
d_call: TRBD1

cdr3_nt: TGTGCCAGCAGCAAGACAGGTTTAGGAGCTAATGAAAAACTGTTTTTT
cdr3_aa: CASSKTGLGANEKLFF
v_call: TRBV7-9
j_call: TRBJ1-4
clone_size: -
d_call: -

cdr3_nt: TGTGCCAGCAGCGTTTCGGCAGGGGCTAATCAGCCCCAGCATTTT
cdr3_aa: CASSVSAGANQPQHF
v_call: TRBV6-1
j_call: TRBJ1-5
clone_size: once
d_call: -

cdr3_nt: TGTGCCAGCAGCTTAGTGGGGGACAATGAGCAGTTCTTC
cdr3_aa: CASSLVGDNEQFF
v_call: TRBV7-9
j_call: TRBJ2-1
clone_size: many
d_call: -

cdr3_nt: TGTGCCAGCAGCTCAGATAATGGCAGTCCCAGAAACATTCAGTACTTC
cdr3_aa: CASSSDNGSPRNIQYF
v_call: TRBV6-5
j_call: TRBJ2-4
clone_size: -
d_call: -

cdr3_nt: TGTGCCAGTAGTATAGAAGGGTGGGGCACCGGGGAGCTGTTTTTT
cdr3_aa: CASSIEGWGTGELFF
v_call: TRBV19
j_call: TRBJ2-2
clone_size: -
d_call: -

cdr3_nt: TGTGCCAGCAGGGGCAGGCGCCAAGAGACCCAGTACTTC
cdr3_aa: CASRGRRQETQYF
v_call: TRBV6-1
j_call: TRBJ2-5
clone_size: -
d_call: -

cdr3_nt: TGTGCCAGCAGTTTTCAAGCCGTGGGCACCGGGGAGCTGTTTTTT
cdr3_aa: CASSFQAVGTGELFF
v_call: TRBV27
j_call: TRBJ2-2
clone_size: -
d_call: -

cdr3_nt: TGTGCCATCAGTGAGTCGCATGAGGTCAGGGGGCGCCTAAACTATGGCTACACCTTC
cdr3_aa: CAISESHEVRGRLNYGYTF
v_call: TRBV10-3
j_call: TRBJ1-2
clone_size: few
d_call: TRBD1

cdr3_nt: TGTGCCAGCAGTGAAGGGGGGCTAAATTCACCCCTCCACTTT
cdr3_aa: CASSEGGLNSPLHF
v_call: TRBV2
j_call: TRBJ1-6
clone_size: -
d_call: -

cdr3_nt: TGTGCCATCAGTGAGTCTGACGGTTTACTCACAGATACGCAGTATTTT
cdr3_aa: CAISESDGLLTDTQYF
v_call: TRBV10-3
j_call: TRBJ2-3
clone_size: -
d_call: -

cdr3_nt: TGCGCCAGCAGCCAAACTATCGGACAGGGACGGGGTCAGGCTAATGAAAAACTGTTTTTT
cdr3_aa: CASSQTIGQGRGQANEKLFF
v_call: TRBV4-3
j_call: TRBJ1-4
clone_size: few
d_call: TRBD1

cdr3_nt: TGCGCCAGCAGTCATGGGACAGGGGTTGGCGAGACCCAGTACTTC
cdr3_aa: CASSHGTGVGETQYF
v_call: TRBV4-1
j_call: TRBJ2-5
clone_size: -
d_call: TRBD1

cdr3_nt: TGTGCCAGCAGCAGTGACAGGGAAGGTAACAATCAGCCCCAGCATTTT
cdr3_aa: CASSSDREGNNQPQHF
v_call: TRBV7-9
j_call: TRBJ1-5
clone_size: few
d_call: TRBD1

cdr3_nt: TGTGCCAGCAGTTACTCGAAGGGGACAGGAAGCACCGGGGAGCTGTTTTTT
cdr3_aa: CASSYSKGTGSTGELFF
v_call: TRBV6-6
j_call: TRBJ2-2
clone_size: -
d_call: TRBD1

cdr3_nt: TGTGCCAGCAGTTACTCTCTTGGGAACATTCAGTACTTC
cdr3_aa: CASSYSLGNIQYF
v_call: TRBV6-2/TRBV6-3
j_call: TRBJ2-4
clone_size: once
d_call: -

cdr3_nt: TGTGCCAGCAGGTTAACGGGGCATCAGCCCCAGCATTTT
cdr3_aa: CASRLTGHQPQHF
v_call: TRBV6-1
j_call: TRBJ1-5
clone_size: few
d_call: -

cdr3_nt: TGTGCCAGCAGATGCCGGAGGTCAAGTAACGAGACCCAGTACTTC
cdr3_aa: CASRCRRSSNETQYF
v_call: TRBV6-2/TRBV6-3
j_call: TRBJ2-5
clone_size: -
d_call: -

cdr3_nt: TGTGCCAGCAGTCCCGAGAGGGGAAACCCATTCTATGGCTACACCTTC
cdr3_aa: CASSPERGNPFYGYTF
v_call: TRBV12-3/TRBV12-4
j_call: TRBJ1-2
clone_size: -
d_call: -

cdr3_nt: TGTGTCAGCAATGGGCAGATCACCTACAATGAGCAGTTCTTC
cdr3_aa: CVSNGQITYNEQFF
v_call: TRBV6-2/TRBV6-3
j_call: TRBJ2-1
clone_size: -
d_call: -

cdr3_nt: TGTGCCAGCAGCTCGGACAGGGCTGCGAACACTGAAGCTTTCTTT
cdr3_aa: CASSSDRAANTEAFF
v_call: TRBV7-8
j_call: TRBJ1-1
clone_size: few
d_call: TRBD1

cdr3_nt: TGTGCCAGCAGCCAACGAGACAGGGAAGATACGCAGTATTTT
cdr3_aa: CASSQRDREDTQYF
v_call: TRBV3-1
j_call: TRBJ2-3
clone_size: -
d_call: TRBD1

cdr3_nt: TGTGCCAGCAGCTCACCGCTAAGACAGGGCGATTGCTTCTTT
cdr3_aa: CASSSPLRQGDCFF
v_call: TRBV7-9
j_call: TRBJ1-1
clone_size: few
d_call: TRBD1

cdr3_nt: TGTGCCAGCAGTTACTCGGTTTTAGCGCGGAATGAGCAGTTCTTC
cdr3_aa: CASSYSVLARNEQFF
v_call: TRBV6-5
j_call: TRBJ2-1
clone_size: -
d_call: -

cdr3_nt: TGTGCCAGCACCGGGGGCGCGGCTAGCTCTGGGGAGCTGTTTTTT
cdr3_aa: CASTGGAASSGELFF
v_call: TRBV27
j_call: TRBJ2-2
clone_size: -
d_call: -

cdr3_nt: TGCGCCAGCAGCCAAGTAGATGCTGAGCCCCAGCATTTT
cdr3_aa: CASSQVDAEPQHF
v_call: TRBV4-1
j_call: TRBJ1-5
clone_size: few
d_call: -

cdr3_nt: TGTGCCAGCAGACCCCAGACGGGACAGGGATCAGATACGCAGTATTTT
cdr3_aa: CASRPQTGQGSDTQYF
v_call: TRBV6-1
j_call: TRBJ2-3
clone_size: -
d_call: TRBD1

cdr3_nt: -
cdr3_aa: CASSAKFWRGGNTEAFF
v_call: TRBV19
j_call: TRBJ1-1
clone_size: many
d_call: -

cdr3_nt: TGTGCCAGCAGCCAAGATCTGGGGATCCAAGAGACCCAGTACTTC
cdr3_aa: CASSQDLGIQETQYF
v_call: TRBV14
j_call: TRBJ2-5
clone_size: -
d_call: -

cdr3_nt: TGTGCCAGCTGGGACAGGAACAATCAGCCCCAGCATTTT
cdr3_aa: CASWDRNNQPQHF
v_call: TRBV2
j_call: TRBJ1-5
clone_size: -
d_call: TRBD1

cdr3_nt: TGTGCCAGCAGCCCCTCGGGGGGCGGTGGGGCCAACGTCCTGACTTTC
cdr3_aa: CASSPSGGGGANVLTF
v_call: TRBV7-3
j_call: TRBJ2-6
clone_size: -
d_call: -

cdr3_nt: TGTGCCAGCACCGGGACCGCATCACCCCTCCACTTT
cdr3_aa: CASTGTASPLHF
v_call: TRBV12-3/TRBV12-4
j_call: TRBJ1-6
clone_size: -
d_call: -